Each of the 6 T cell receptor beta chains below was sequenced from the same sample in a study of blood T cell repertoires in COVID-19. This table comes from immunoSEQ multiplex PCR, and its TCRdb copy is limited to in-frame clones, with some not included. This sample carries 200,000 to 250,000 clones, about 80% of them seen once, and the ten largest clones take 7.5% to 9%. Sequenced sample: peripheral blood. These receptors all stem from a woman at least 80 years old with COVID-19, enrolled during active disease.

As regards this clone: The same CDR3 arises from other DNA sequences in this sample as well. The chain has TRBV18 and TRBJ1-2; TRBD1 is a possible D gene (5 bases). Germline V lookup: CDR1 KGHSH, CDR2 LQKENI. The CDR3 contains 13 residues. Trimming stripped 6 bases from V and 1 base from J, with 9 bases between. CDR3 sequence (DNA): TGTGCCAGCTCTCCTGACAGTAACTATGGCTACACCTTC. This translates into CASSPDSNYGYTF.

The chain combines TRBV5-1 with TRBJ1-6; D is unclear. V was shortened by 8 bases and J by 5 bases, with 8 bases between the two germline ends. Germline V CDR1 and CDR2: SGHRS, YFSETQ. CDR3 length: 12 residues. The CDR3 nucleotides are TGCGCCAGTAGTGTGAATAATTCACCCCTCCACTTT. Translated, it gives CASSVNNSPLHF.

DNA of the CDR3: TGTGCCAGCAGTTACACGGACAGGGGGAACACTGAAGCTTTCTTT. Translated, it gives CASSYTDRGNTEAFF. This chain joins TRBV6-5 and TRBJ1-1; TRBD1 aligns across 9 bases. The CDR3 extends over 15 amino acids. V shed 2 bases and J 1 base; nucleotides not matched to a gene: 2. Germline CDR1 reads MNHEY; CDR2 reads SVGAGI.

This sequence joins TRBV2 and TRBJ2-3, with D possibly matching TRBD2 (6 bases). Germline V gives CDR1 SNHLY, CDR2 FYNNEI. CDR3 length equals 18 residues. V was trimmed by 2 bases and J by 1 base, leaving 19 bases between them. The CDR3 spells CASSERGRRDLRTDTQYF. The CDR3 coding sequence is TGTGCCAGCAGTGAACGGGGACGGAGGGATTTACGCACAGATACGCAGTATTTT.

V is TRBV3-1 (or the pseudogene TRBV3-2) and J is TRBJ2-7; D is perhaps TRBD1 (6 bases). V lost 1 base and J lost 6, with 13 bases in between. The CDR3 has 14 amino acids. The germline CDR1 and CDR2 sequences are LGHDT and YNNKEL (reference sequence). The CDR3 is CASSQGSGVGEQYF. As DNA, the CDR3 is TGTGCCAGCAGCCAAGGTTCAGGGGTGGGCGAGCAGTACTTC.

This clone appeared a single time. V and J are TRBV5-8 and TRBJ2-7; D remains ambiguous. This CDR3 has 11 amino acids. The germline V gene encodes CDR1 SGHTS and CDR2 YDEGEE. Trimming cost V 2 bases and J 2 bases, with 2 bases left between them. The CDR3 loop reads CASSFAYEQYF. In nucleotides, the CDR3 is TGTGCCAGCAGCTTCGCCTACGAGCAGTACTTC.